The rows below give T cell receptor beta chains drawn from one sample of a study of shared clonotypes between healthy human individuals. Using immunoSEQ multiplex PCR, the repertoire was profiled, and TCRdb retains in-frame clones only, with some absent. The top ten clones hold less than 50% of a sample with approximately 97,000 clones, roughly 69% of them seen once. The sample comprised memory CD8+ T cells sorted from blood. These receptors originate from a man aged 25-45 years in good health. The CDR3 runs from the conserved cysteine through the conserved F or W. D genes are given only for firm matches. Size values are once, few and many counts, or a class for expanded clones, and some rows have none.

j_call d_call v_call clone_size cdr3_aa cdr3_nt
TRBJ2-5 . TRBV9 . CASSVSLIQETQYF TGTGCCAGCAGCGTATCACTCATACAAGAGACCCAGTACTTC
TRBJ1-2 TRBD1 TRBV9 . CASSLTGDYGYTF TGTGCCAGCAGCTTAACAGGGGACTATGGCTACACCTTC
TRBJ1-1 . TRBV28 . CASSFPLAGLENTEAFF TGTGCCAGCAGTTTTCCTCTGGCAGGCTTGGAGAACACTGAAGCTTTCTTT
TRBJ2-1 TRBD2 TRBV25-1 few CASSESGSGSFGYNEQFF TGTGCCAGCAGTGAATCGGGTAGCGGGTCCTTCGGCTACAATGAGCAGTTCTTC
TRBJ1-5 . TRBV13 . CASKIWGEGNQPQHF TGTGCCAGCAAAATTTGGGGAGAGGGCAATCAGCCCCAGCATTTT
TRBJ2-3 TRBD1 TRBV28 . CASSFADRGTDTQYF TGTGCCAGCAGTTTTGCAGACAGGGGGACAGATACGCAGTATTTT
TRBJ2-7 TRBD2 TRBV7-6 few CASSRHLLADASYEQYF TGTGCCAGCAGCCGTCATTTACTAGCGGACGCCTCCTACGAGCAGTACTTC
TRBJ1-4 . TRBV27 . CASSENWATNEKLFF TGTGCCAGCAGTGAAAATTGGGCAACTAATGAAAAACTGTTTTTT
TRBJ2-7 . TRBV20-1 . CSAAGYYEQYF TGCAGTGCTGCGGGGTACTACGAGCAGTACTTC
TRBJ2-6 . TRBV5-5 . CASSLAELSGANVLTF TGTGCCAGCAGCTTGGCGGAGCTCTCTGGGGCCAACGTCCTGACTTTC
TRBJ2-3 TRBD2 TRBV13 few CASSPLAGGPDTQYF TGTGCCAGCAGCCCCCTAGCGGGAGGACCGGATACGCAGTATTTT
TRBJ1-4 TRBD1 TRBV6-1 once CASSATLGQGGEKLFF TGTGCCAGCAGTGCAACACTGGGACAGGGAGGCGAAAAACTGTTTTTT
TRBJ2-1 TRBD2 TRBV4-3 . CASSQPGLETNEQFF TGCGCCAGCAGCCAGCCGGGACTAGAGACCAATGAGCAGTTCTTC
TRBJ1-2 TRBD1 TRBV28 few CASSSGTGLNYGYTF TGTGCCAGCAGTTCCGGGACAGGGTTGAACTATGGCTACACCTTC
TRBJ2-3 . TRBV12-5 . CASGSGSGGTGTDTQYF TGTGCTAGTGGCTCGGGCTCAGGCGGCACCGGCACAGATACGCAGTATTTT
TRBJ2-2 . TRBV15 . CATSSSTRDTGELFF TGTGCCACCAGCTCCAGTACCAGGGACACCGGGGAGCTGTTTTTT
TRBJ2-3 . TRBV11-2 . CASSSRVGIARTGTQYF TGTGCCAGCAGCTCTCGGGTCGGTATAGCCCGCACGGGTACGCAGTATTTT
TRBJ1-3 . TRBV6-6 . CASSTYNPTIYF TGTGCCAGCAGTACCTATAACCCCACCATATATTTT
TRBJ2-7 TRBD1 TRBV6-1 . CASSIDRGGYEQYF TGTGCCAGCAGTATCGACAGGGGCGGCTACGAGCAGTACTTC
TRBJ1-3 . TRBV27 once CASSNSGAYYDTIYF TGTGCCAGCAGTAACTCCGGGGCCTATTACGACACCATATATTTT
TRBJ2-5 . TRBV4-2 . CASSPSYPSYQETQYF TGTGCCAGCAGCCCGTCATACCCTAGTTATCAAGAGACCCAGTACTTC
TRBJ1-2 TRBD1 TRBV27 . CASSDRGLGYGYTF TGTGCCAGCAGTGACAGGGGCTTAGGGTATGGCTACACCTTC
TRBJ2-1 . TRBV29-1 few CSVEMGDEQFF TGCAGCGTTGAGATGGGGGATGAGCAGTTCTTC
TRBJ2-3 TRBD2 TRBV4-1 . CASSQEGGFLTVGDTQYF TGCGCCAGCAGCCAAGAGGGAGGGTTTCTTACAGTAGGAGATACGCAGTATTTT
TRBJ1-5 TRBD1 TRBV6-1 . CASSAMTGPSGSQHF TGTGCCAGCAGTGCGATGACAGGGCCCTCGGGTTCCCAGCATTTT
TRBJ2-3 TRBD2 TRBV7-3 . CASSFIAGAADTQYF TGTGCCAGCAGCTTTATAGCGGGAGCAGCAGATACGCAGTATTTT
TRBJ2-7 . TRBV18 . CASSPKQGGYEQYF TGTGCCAGCTCACCAAAACAGGGTGGTTACGAGCAGTACTTC
TRBJ2-1 TRBD1 TRBV6-5 . CASSRTGEDYNEQFF TGTGCCAGCAGCCGGACAGGGGAGGACTACAATGAGCAGTTCTTC
TRBJ2-7 . TRBV19 . CASSVSDYEQYF TGTGCCAGTAGCGTTAGCGACTACGAGCAGTACTTC
TRBJ1-2 . TRBV18 . CASSPLGGNYGYTF TGTGCCAGCTCACCACTGGGGGGAAACTATGGCTACACCTTC
TRBJ2-7 . TRBV10-1 few CASSEGESSYEQYF TGCGCCAGCAGTGAGGGGGAAAGCTCCTACGAGCAGTACTTC
TRBJ2-4 TRBD2 TRBV5-4 . CASSLRAGGPENIQYF TGTGCCAGCAGCCTCAGAGCGGGAGGGCCGGAGAACATTCAGTACTTC
TRBJ2-7 . TRBV7-3 many CASSPWGGQNYEQYF TGTGCCAGCAGCCCCTGGGGGGGGCAAAACTACGAGCAGTACTTC
TRBJ2-1 . TRBV5-4 . CASSSPSRVGEEQFF TGTGCCAGCAGCTCCCCATCCAGGGTAGGGGAGGAGCAGTTCTTC
TRBJ2-7 TRBD2 TRBV11-2 . CASSLASGGRYEQYF TGTGCCAGCAGCCTCGCGTCGGGGGGGCGGTACGAGCAGTACTTC
TRBJ2-1 . TRBV28 few CASSAMVHEQFF TGTGCCAGCAGCGCCATGGTGCATGAGCAGTTCTTC
TRBJ2-7 . TRBV18 once CASSKGLVVSYEQYF TGTGCCAGCTCCAAGGGACTCGTTGTCTCCTACGAGCAGTACTTC
TRBJ2-7 . TRBV14 . CASSQPSGISIRTPYEQYF TGTGCCAGCAGCCAACCCAGTGGGATTAGTATTCGAACCCCCTACGAGCAGTACTTC
TRBJ1-2 . TRBV6-1 few CASSEASRHFLGYTF TGTGCCAGCAGTGAGGCGAGTCGGCACTTCCTTGGCTACACCTTC
TRBJ2-7 TRBD2 TRBV6-1 many CASSVSRETPYEQYF TGTGCCAGCAGTGTCTCGCGGGAGACACCCTACGAGCAGTACTTC
TRBJ2-5 TRBD2 TRBV27 . CASTPGGGTQYF TGTGCCAGCACCCCGGGGGGTGGGACCCAGTACTTC
TRBJ2-1 . TRBV5-1 . CASSLLAFNEQFF TGTGCCAGCAGCCTTCTAGCCTTCAATGAGCAGTTCTTC
TRBJ2-1 . TRBV7-9 few CASIATRDSYNEQFF TGTGCCAGCATCGCTACTCGGGACTCCTACAATGAGCAGTTCTTC
TRBJ1-5 . TRBV28 once CASSLGNYQPQHF TGTGCCAGCAGTTTAGGCAACTATCAGCCCCAGCATTTT
TRBJ1-5 . TRBV19 . CASSIEDQPQHF TGTGCCAGTAGTATAGAAGATCAGCCCCAGCATTTT
TRBJ2-7 . TRBV7-9 . CASSFGQSYEQYF TGTGCCAGCAGCTTCGGACAGTCCTACGAGCAGTACTTC
TRBJ1-2 . TRBV4-3 . CASSQDGGSYGYTF TGCGCCAGCAGCCAAGATGGGGGCAGCTATGGCTACACCTTC
TRBJ2-7 TRBD1 TRBV19 many CASSTFPGQAYEQYF TGTGCCAGTAGTACGTTCCCGGGACAGGCCTACGAGCAGTACTTC
TRBJ1-2 TRBD1 TRBV5-1 few CASSLRGDSIYGYTF TGCGCCAGCAGCTTGCGTGGGGACAGTATCTATGGCTACACCTTC